The next 27 T cell receptor beta chains were all read from a single sample in a study of T cell responses to AZD1222 COVID-19 vaccine. Here immunoSEQ multiplex PCR was the method, and the copy in TCRdb shows in-frame clones only, minus some. The data show 200,000 or so clones, approximately 94% seen once. Specimen: peripheral blood, collected on day 0 of AZD1222 vaccination. These receptors were obtained from an adult in good health.

This clone has just one count. The chain is built from TRBV6-5 and TRBJ2-3, with D unclear. The germline V gene has CDR1 MNHEY and CDR2 SVGAGI. The CDR3 length is 13 residues. V was trimmed by 2 bases and J by 6 bases, leaving 9 bases between them. CDR3 loop: CASSYELVDTQYF. The CDR3 region has the DNA TGTGCCAGCAGTTACGAGCTAGTGGATACGCAGTATTTT.

The genes are TRBV1 and TRBJ1-6; the table names TRBD1, a call not compared with the DNA. TRBV1 is a listed pseudogene. The CDR3 spans 17 residues. CDR3 nucleotide sequence: TGCACCAGCAGCCTAAAGGCGACAGGGACCAATAATTCACCCCTCCACTTT. Protein sequence: CTSSLKATGTNNSPLHF.

The V call is TRBV29-1, the J call TRBJ1-2; 8 nucleotides align to TRBD1. The ends lost 7 bases at V and 1 base at J; junction bases unmatched: 11. The germline V gene has CDR1 SQVTM and CDR2 ANQGSEA. The CDR3 totals 15 residues. DNA for the CDR3: TGCAGCGCCATAACCGGACAGGGAAATAACTATGGCTACACCTTC. This translates into CSAITGQGNNYGYTF.

The rearrangement links TRBV3-1 (or the pseudogene TRBV3-2) to TRBJ2-2; 9 bases line up with TRBD1. Looked up from germline, CDR1 is LGHDT and CDR2 is YNNKEL (reference sequence). CDR3 length equals 16 residues. V dropped 3 bases and J dropped 0; count of bases not matched to a gene: 2. CDR3 residues: CASSQDRGTNTGELFF. The CDR3 region has the DNA TGTGCCAGCAGCCAGGACAGGGGCACGAACACCGGGGAGCTGTTTTTT.

The rearrangement joins TRBV10-3 to TRBJ2-6, with 7 bases identical to TRBD1. There are 13 residues in the CDR3. CDR1 is ENHRY and CDR2 is SYGVKD in the germline V gene. The CDR3 DNA is TGTGCTACAGGGGCCTCTGGGGCCAACGTCCTGACTTTC. Amino acids: CATGASGANVLTF.

This clone was seen just once. V gene TRBV5-6 combines with J gene TRBJ2-1, with D unclear. V was clipped by 4 bases and J by 0 bases, with 11 bases between them. The CDR3 is 15 residues long. CDR1 and CDR2 from the germline V gene are SGHDT and YYEEEE. The DNA of the CDR3 is TGTGCCAGCAGCGGGCAGGCGAGCTCCTACAATGAGCAGTTCTTC. As protein: CASSGQASSYNEQFF.

This chain joins TRBV5-1 and TRBJ2-3; 11 nucleotides line up with TRBD2. This CDR3 region has 16 residues. J gave up 1 base and V 4 bases, and 5 bases lay outside the gene matches. The V gene's germline CDR1 is SGHRS and CDR2 YFSETQ. CDR3 in amino acids: CASSSGTSGRTDTQYF. For the CDR3, the DNA is TGCGCCAGCAGCAGCGGGACTAGCGGACGCACAGATACGCAGTATTTT.

The chain recombines TRBV5-1 with TRBJ2-1; 8 bases match TRBD2. The CDR3 is made up of 16 amino acids. Looked up from germline, CDR1 is SGHRS and CDR2 is YFSETQ. Trimming removed 1 base from V and 3 bases from J; junction bases left unmatched: 6. The CDR3 region is CASSLSGRADYNEQFF. The CDR3 DNA sequence: TGCGCCAGCAGCTTGTCCGGGAGGGCCGACTACAATGAGCAGTTCTTC.

The chain links TRBV6-5 to TRBJ2-7; D gene ambiguous. The CDR3 length is 15 residues. Trimming shortened V by 0 bases and J by 2 bases, and 11 bases separated the two germline ends. Germline V gives CDR1 MNHEY, CDR2 SVGAGI. CDR3 sequence (DNA): TGTGCCAGCAGTTACTCGGTGGACGCGCCCTACGAGCAGTACTTC. Its translation: CASSYSVDAPYEQYF.

The rearrangement joins TRBV24-1 to TRBJ2-1; D remains unclear. This CDR3 has 13 residues. Trimming left V 4 bases short and J 6 bases short, with 9 bases between. Per germline, CDR1 KGHDR and CDR2 SFDVKD. The CDR3 sequence is CATSDFWGNEQFF. CDR3 DNA: TGTGCCACCAGTGACTTCTGGGGCAATGAGCAGTTCTTC.

The genes are TRBV7-2 and TRBJ2-7; D gene uncertain. This CDR3 is built from 14 residues. Between the trimmed V and J ends, which lost 2 bases and 2 bases, there was a span of 10 bases. Germline V gene lookup returns CDR1 SGHTA and CDR2 FQGNSA. The DNA for the CDR3 is TGTGCCAGCAGCTTACCTAGGATGGCCTACGAGCAGTACTTC. Translation: CASSLPRMAYEQYF.

The chain has TRBV5-1 and TRBJ1-2; maybe TRBD1 (6 bases). CDR1 is SGHRS, CDR2 YFSETQ, per germline. Trimming pared 0 bases from V and 0 bases from J, leaving 6 bases between. CDR3 length: 14 amino acids. The CDR3: CASSLGTANYGYTF. In nucleotides, the CDR3 is TGCGCCAGCAGCTTGGGGACAGCTAACTATGGCTACACCTTC.

The V gene is TRBV11-2, the J gene TRBJ2-1; TRBD1 or TRBD2 may be the D gene (6 bases each). The V and J ends lost 2 bases and 5 bases respectively, with 16 bases between them. Germline values: CDR1 SGHAT, CDR2 FQNNGV. The CDR3 length is 16 residues. The CDR3 DNA sequence: TGTGCCAGCAGCTTATATTCCGGGGGCCCCCACAATGAGCAGTTCTTC. Translating gives CASSLYSGGPHNEQFF.

The V and J genes are TRBV6-2 or TRBV6-3 and TRBJ2-1; 7 bases fit TRBD2. Germline V gives CDR1 MNHEY, CDR2 SVGEGT. V lost 7 bases, J lost 4 bases, and 13 bases stayed unmatched. This CDR3 is 16 amino acids long. This CDR3 reads CASTPSRTRIYNEQFF. The CDR3 nucleotides read TGTGCCAGCACCCCTAGCCGGACTAGAATTTACAATGAGCAGTTCTTC.

The table lists this clone with a few counts. V is TRBV9 and J is TRBJ2-2; 11 nucleotides match TRBD2. This CDR3 spans 18 amino acids. The germline V gene has CDR1 SGDLS and CDR2 YYNGEE. The trim removed 0 bases at V and 5 bases at J, leaving 9 bases unmatched. This CDR3 is CASSVGFASGRWTGELFF. The CDR3 DNA reads TGTGCCAGCAGCGTAGGTTTTGCTAGCGGGAGGTGGACCGGGGAGCTGTTTTTT.

The V call is TRBV24-1, the J call TRBJ2-7, with D perhaps TRBD2 (5 bases). V was clipped by 3 bases and J by 6 bases, with 14 bases between them. This CDR3 spans 14 amino acids. From germline, CDR1 is KGHDR and CDR2 SFDVKD. The CDR3 DNA reads as TGTGCCACCAGTGATGCGGGCGGAGAGGCCGAGCAGTACTTC. Translation gives CATSDAGGEAEQYF.

As for this clone: Because the CDR3's place on the DNA is in doubt, the DNA is left out and the CDR3 is given as listed by TCRdb. V gene TRBV9 combines with J gene TRBJ2-2; TRBD2 reflects the table's D call only, with no check against the DNA. Germline V lookup: CDR1 SGDLS, CDR2 YYNGEE. The CDR3 contains 12 residues when both ends are counted. The CDR3 loop reads CASSLRAGELFF.

This chain links TRBV28 with TRBJ1-2; 7 bases are a match to TRBD1. V trimming: 5 bases; J trimming: 7 bases; junction bases outside the gene matches: 7. The CDR3 is 13 amino acids. CDR1 and CDR2 from the germline V gene are MDHEN and SYDVKM. This chain's CDR3 is CASSRDRVLGYTF. DNA of the CDR3: TGTGCCAGCAGTCGAGACAGGGTACTTGGCTACACCTTC.

The gene calls are TRBV19 and TRBJ1-5; 7 nucleotides line up with TRBD1. V shed 5 bases, J shed 4 bases, and the junction held 8 bases outside the gene matches. This CDR3 is built from 15 residues. Germline CDR1 reads LNHDA; CDR2 reads SQIVND (reference sequence). In DNA form, the CDR3 reads TGTGCCAGTAGTTCCCTCTCGACAGGGAATCAGCCCCAGCATTTT. Protein product: CASSSLSTGNQPQHF.

The chain uses TRBV7-3 and TRBJ2-2; D is uncertain. Germline V gene lookup returns CDR1 SGHTA and CDR2 FQGTGA. With 6 bases removed from V and 1 base from J, the gap between germline ends came to 6 bases. The CDR3 consists of 13 residues. CDR3 in DNA: TGTGCCAGCAGTTACAGGAACACCGGGGAGCTGTTTTTT. This translates into CASSYRNTGELFF.

This clone was seen once. The V and J genes are TRBV28 and TRBJ1-4; D is possibly TRBD1 (6 bases). Germline V lookup: CDR1 MDHEN, CDR2 SYDVKM. Deletions cut 4 bases from V and 5 bases from J, with 20 bases between. CDR3 length equals 17 residues. CDR3 DNA: TGTGCCAGCAGTTCACAACCTCCGCAGGGGTTAAATGAAAAACTGTTTTTT. Its translation: CASSSQPPQGLNEKLFF.

The V call is TRBV21-1, the J call TRBJ2-7; the DNA was not used to check the table's D call, TRBD2. TRBV21-1 has pseudogene status. The CDR3 totals 17 residues. Written as DNA, the CDR3 is TGTGCCAGCAGCACATCAGACTCAGCCGCTGTCCCCTACGAGCAGTACTTC. Translation gives CASSTSDSAAVPYEQYF.

The chain couples TRBV5-1 to TRBJ1-1; D is ambiguous. With 1 base removed from V and 0 bases from J, the gap between germline ends came to 7 bases. CDR1 is SGHRS, CDR2 YFSETQ, per germline. The CDR3 spans 14 residues. The CDR3, as DNA: TGCGCCAGCAGCTTGACTGCCATGAACACTGAAGCTTTCTTT. It codes for CASSLTAMNTEAFF.

The gene calls are TRBV19 and TRBJ1-2, with 8 bases lining up with TRBD1. The length of the CDR3 is 15 residues. Germline values: CDR1 LNHDA, CDR2 SQIVND (reference sequence). The trim removed 2 bases at V and 2 bases at J, leaving 4 bases unmatched. The CDR3 here is CASSIQGATNYGYTF. The CDR3 DNA reads as TGTGCCAGTAGTATACAGGGGGCGACGAACTATGGCTACACCTTC.

This clone was observed once. The chain employs TRBV28 and TRBJ1-2; D call uncertain. V gave up 2 bases and J gave up 3 bases, with 10 bases separating them. Looked up from germline, CDR1 is MDHEN and CDR2 is SYDVKM. The CDR3 is 14 amino acids. The CDR3, as DNA: TGTGCCAGCAGTTTACTTGGCCCTTACTATGGCTACACCTTC. This translates into CASSLLGPYYGYTF.

The CDR3 region is CASSPFARGGTDTQYF. CDR3 nucleotide sequence: TGTGCCAGCTCACCCTTCGCGCGGGGCGGGACAGATACGCAGTATTTT. V gene TRBV18 combines with J gene TRBJ2-3; tentative D call: TRBD2 (6 bases). Germline lookup yields CDR1 KGHSH and CDR2 LQKENI. This CDR3 is 16 amino acids long. Trimming pared 3 bases from V and 3 bases from J, leaving 16 bases between.

The chain links TRBV28 to TRBJ1-4; TRBD1 might be the D (6 bases). CDR3 length: 16 amino acids. The V gene's germline CDR1 is MDHEN and CDR2 SYDVKM. The V end lost 2 bases, the J end lost 7 bases, and 17 bases lay between the germline ends. The CDR3 sequence: CASSLRGGGRGEKLFF. DNA of the CDR3: TGTGCCAGCAGTTTAAGAGGCGGGGGGCGCGGTGAAAAACTGTTTTTT.